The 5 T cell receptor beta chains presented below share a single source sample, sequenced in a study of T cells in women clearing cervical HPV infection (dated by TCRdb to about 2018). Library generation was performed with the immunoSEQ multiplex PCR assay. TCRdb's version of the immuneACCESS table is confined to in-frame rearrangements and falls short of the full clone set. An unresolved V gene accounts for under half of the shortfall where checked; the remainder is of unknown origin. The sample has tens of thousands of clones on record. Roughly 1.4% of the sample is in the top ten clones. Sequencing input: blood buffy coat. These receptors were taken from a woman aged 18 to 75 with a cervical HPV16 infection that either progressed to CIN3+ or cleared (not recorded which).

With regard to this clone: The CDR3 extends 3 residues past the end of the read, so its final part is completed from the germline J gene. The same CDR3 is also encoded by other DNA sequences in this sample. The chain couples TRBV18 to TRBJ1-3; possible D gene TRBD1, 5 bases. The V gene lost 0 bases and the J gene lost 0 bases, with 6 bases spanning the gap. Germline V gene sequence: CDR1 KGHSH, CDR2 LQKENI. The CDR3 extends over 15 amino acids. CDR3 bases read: TGTGCCAGCTCACCACCGACAGCCTCTGGAAACACC. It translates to CASSPPTASGNT. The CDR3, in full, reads CASSPPTASGNTIYF.

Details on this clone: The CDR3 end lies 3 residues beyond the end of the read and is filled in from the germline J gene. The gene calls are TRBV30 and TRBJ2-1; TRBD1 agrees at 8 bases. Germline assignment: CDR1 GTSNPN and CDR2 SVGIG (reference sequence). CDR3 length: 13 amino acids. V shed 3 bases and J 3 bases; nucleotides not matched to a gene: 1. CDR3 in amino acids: CAWSRGLYNEQFF. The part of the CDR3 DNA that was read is TGTGCCTGGAGCAGGGGGCTCTACAATGAG.

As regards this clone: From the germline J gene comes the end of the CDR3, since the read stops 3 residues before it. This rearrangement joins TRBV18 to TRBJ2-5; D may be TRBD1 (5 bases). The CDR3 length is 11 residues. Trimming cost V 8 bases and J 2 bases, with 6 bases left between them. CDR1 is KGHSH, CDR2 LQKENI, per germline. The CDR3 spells CASRQQETQYF. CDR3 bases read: TGTGCCAGCCGACAGCAAGAGACC.

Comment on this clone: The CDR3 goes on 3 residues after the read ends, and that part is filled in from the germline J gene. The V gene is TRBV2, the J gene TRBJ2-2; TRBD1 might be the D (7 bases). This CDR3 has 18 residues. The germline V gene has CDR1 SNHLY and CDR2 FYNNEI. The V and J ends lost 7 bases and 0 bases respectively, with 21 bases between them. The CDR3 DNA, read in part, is TGTGCCAGCACGGGAGTGACAGGGAAGGTTTCGAACACCGGGGAG. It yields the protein CASTGVTGKVSNTGE. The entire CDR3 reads CASTGVTGKVSNTGELFF.

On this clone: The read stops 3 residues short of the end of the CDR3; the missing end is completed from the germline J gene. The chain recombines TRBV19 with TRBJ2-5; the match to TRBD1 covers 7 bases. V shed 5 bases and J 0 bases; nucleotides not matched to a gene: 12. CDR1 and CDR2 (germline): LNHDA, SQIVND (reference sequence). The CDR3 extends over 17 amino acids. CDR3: CASSPYSGTAYQETQYF. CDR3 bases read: TGTGCCAGTAGTCCTTACTCCGGGACAGCGTACCAAGAGACC.